The sample holds a few counts of the clone carrying this TCR beta chain. This record belongs to a study of blood T cells in healthy people across ages. Study-wide background: Template switching picked up about one barcoded beta molecule for each two T cells.

The V gene's germline CDR1 is LNHNV and CDR2 YYDKDF (reference sequence). V dropped 3 bases and J dropped 6 bases, with 13 bases sitting between them. The CDR3 contains 14 residues. A second PCR of roughly 7 to 11 cycles used a sample-barcoded 5' primer and a J-beta primer mix. One entry per CDR3 protein results from TCRdb running MiXCR on the 5' RACE reads. The data contain 500,000 to 650,000 distinct CDR3 sequences, around 27% of them seen just once; the ten biggest clones take up about 3.3%. Each donor was a healthy Caucasian individual from Russia, aged about 6 to 100. The same sample was also used in a study of T cells of mothers and their children. That source adds: Once extracted, all RNA went into cDNA synthesis at approximately 1.6 ug per 15 ul.

The chain recombines TRBV15 with TRBJ2-3; D call uncertain. The TCR sequence derives from a boy aged 2 to 9 in good health. Specimen: blood. The CDR3 is CATSSEEPVDTQYF. For the CDR3, the DNA is TGTGCCACCAGCAGTGAGGAACCTGTGGATACGCAGTATTTT.